The rows below give T cell receptor beta chains drawn from one sample of a study of T cells in Graves' hyperthyroidism and ophthalmopathy. TCRdb reprocessed the multiplex PCR reads via MiXCR and lists one record per CDR3 protein. The sample lists about 98,000 distinct CDR3 sequences, approximately 42% occurring once. The sequencing sample was made of peripheral blood or thyroid tissue (not recorded which). The source is a woman aged 25-40 years with Graves' hyperthyroidism. Each CDR3 is given without its conserved first and last residue. Each record gives: V gene, clone size, J gene, CDR3 protein. Clone size, where shown, is once, few, many, or a class for clones that have expanded.

v_gene: TRBV2; abundance: NA; j_gene: TRBJ1-4; CDR3aa: ASPPSDGDEKLF
v_gene: TRBV6-1; abundance: NA; j_gene: TRBJ2-1; CDR3aa: ATSWGNEQF
v_gene: TRBV19; abundance: many; j_gene: TRBJ1-6; CDR3aa: ASSESRRSNSPLH
v_gene: TRBV6-5; abundance: many; j_gene: TRBJ2-7; CDR3aa: ASSSSGTGTYEQY
v_gene: TRBV10-2; abundance: NA; j_gene: TRBJ2-2; CDR3aa: ASSEPSGTDIGELS
v_gene: TRBV20-1; abundance: many; j_gene: TRBJ2-2; CDR3aa: SARPAGNTGELF
v_gene: TRBV6-1; abundance: NA; j_gene: TRBJ1-6; CDR3aa: ASSYGTGGMVSLH
v_gene: TRBV20-1; abundance: NA; j_gene: TRBJ1-2; CDR3aa: SASLFYGYT
v_gene: TRBV7-4; abundance: many; j_gene: TRBJ1-5; CDR3aa: ASRLSGTANQPQH
v_gene: TRBV7-2; abundance: many; j_gene: TRBJ2-2; CDR3aa: ASSLNLGQGAYTGELF
v_gene: TRBV28; abundance: few; j_gene: TRBJ2-3; CDR3aa: ASSSEREVGTDTQY
v_gene: TRBV5-1; abundance: many; j_gene: TRBJ1-6; CDR3aa: ASSPLGVGLH
v_gene: TRBV5-1; abundance: NA; j_gene: TRBJ2-7; CDR3aa: ASSLQPGTEQY
v_gene: TRBV6-5; abundance: NA; j_gene: TRBJ1-5; CDR3aa: ASSHRTGYSNQPQH
v_gene: TRBV19; abundance: many; j_gene: TRBJ1-5; CDR3aa: ASSVGVQGHQPQH
v_gene: TRBV20-1; abundance: NA; j_gene: TRBJ2-7; CDR3aa: SAGTSGYEQY
v_gene: TRBV7-2; abundance: NA; j_gene: TRBJ1-1; CDR3aa: ASSWSREGLAF
v_gene: TRBV7-2; abundance: NA; j_gene: TRBJ1-3; CDR3aa: ASSVGFSGNTIY
v_gene: TRBV4-1; abundance: many; j_gene: TRBJ1-1; CDR3aa: ASSQGPITEAF
v_gene: TRBV5-1; abundance: many; j_gene: TRBJ1-5; CDR3aa: ASSFEIDQPQH
v_gene: TRBV10-2; abundance: many; j_gene: TRBJ2-7; CDR3aa: ASSDGGLEVGKVLEQY
v_gene: TRBV7-3; abundance: many; j_gene: TRBJ1-1; CDR3aa: ASSPNPTVNTEAF
v_gene: TRBV3-1; abundance: many; j_gene: TRBJ1-2; CDR3aa: ASSPGTDSNYGYT
v_gene: TRBV20-1; abundance: NA; j_gene: TRBJ1-2; CDR3aa: SATGTSNYGYT
v_gene: TRBV7-6; abundance: NA; j_gene: TRBJ2-5; CDR3aa: ASSPRLAGGATFQETQY
v_gene: TRBV20-1; abundance: NA; j_gene: TRBJ1-2; CDR3aa: SASPGTANYGYT
v_gene: TRBV7-8; abundance: NA; j_gene: TRBJ1-2; CDR3aa: ASSRGQGSYGYT
v_gene: TRBV7-9; abundance: many; j_gene: TRBJ2-2; CDR3aa: ASSFPASGNTGELF
v_gene: TRBV2; abundance: many; j_gene: TRBJ1-4; CDR3aa: ASSWAGATNEKLF
v_gene: TRBV25-1; abundance: many; j_gene: TRBJ1-5; CDR3aa: ASKGAGNQPQH
v_gene: TRBV19; abundance: many; j_gene: TRBJ2-3; CDR3aa: ASSFRTGGDTQY
v_gene: TRBV14; abundance: many; j_gene: TRBJ1-4; CDR3aa: ASNQGVGANEKLF
v_gene: TRBV12-3/TRBV12-4; abundance: NA; j_gene: TRBJ1-1; CDR3aa: ASSFSIGVDGTMNTEAF
v_gene: TRBV7-9; abundance: many; j_gene: TRBJ2-5; CDR3aa: ASSRTDQETQY
v_gene: TRBV3-1; abundance: few; j_gene: TRBJ2-7; CDR3aa: ACGGSSAEQY
v_gene: TRBV6-1; abundance: many; j_gene: TRBJ1-5; CDR3aa: ASSEIRGRAYQPQH
v_gene: TRBV7-3; abundance: many; j_gene: TRBJ1-2; CDR3aa: ASSFGIDNYGYT
v_gene: TRBV19; abundance: many; j_gene: TRBJ2-7; CDR3aa: ASSIGISYEQY
v_gene: TRBV7-2; abundance: many; j_gene: TRBJ2-3; CDR3aa: ASSLLGGTSTDTQY
v_gene: TRBV13; abundance: NA; j_gene: TRBJ2-2; CDR3aa: ASSIGVNAGELF
v_gene: TRBV20-1; abundance: many; j_gene: TRBJ1-4; CDR3aa: SARQQGNNEKLF
v_gene: TRBV11-1; abundance: NA; j_gene: TRBJ1-3; CDR3aa: ASSLGANTIY
v_gene: TRBV7-9; abundance: NA; j_gene: TRBJ2-1; CDR3aa: ASSLGEGLAGVEQF